Listed here are 15 T cell receptor beta chains from one sample, sequenced in a study of CD8+ T cells in alopecia areata. Treatment noted: oral pan-JAK inhibitor, 5-10 mg twice daily. Extracted RNA was reverse transcribed into cDNA, the sequencing template. TCRdb's copy holds only in-frame clones and misses some; the assay was immunoSEQ multiplex PCR. The data show 180,000 or so clones, roughly 50% seen once. The source was CD4+ T cells sorted from blood, collected at week 24, from a patient treated with tofacitinib. The source of these receptors is a human donor with alopecia areata.

The V gene is TRBV7-2, the J gene TRBJ2-5; 10 bases fit TRBD1. Looked up from germline, CDR1 is SGHTA and CDR2 is FQGNSA. The V gene end was trimmed by 5 bases and the J gene end by 9 bases; junction bases not matched to a gene: 3. The CDR3 totals 12 residues. As DNA, the CDR3 is TGTGCCAGCAGCGGGACAGGGGTGGCCCAGTACTTC. Protein sequence: CASSGTGVAQYF.

This clone was counted a few times. The chain joins TRBV29-1 to TRBJ2-7; 9 nucleotides align to TRBD2. This CDR3 has 17 amino acids. The trim removed 4 bases at V and 0 bases at J, leaving 13 bases unmatched. Germline V gene lookup returns CDR1 SQVTM and CDR2 ANQGSEA. DNA for the CDR3: TGCAGCGTTGGAGGAGTACCGACTAGCGGCAGCTCCTACGAGCAGTACTTC. Its protein is CSVGGVPTSGSSYEQYF.

This chain uses TRBV25-1 with TRBJ2-5, with D unclear. The V end lost 1 base, the J end lost 2 bases, and 8 bases lay between the germline ends. Germline V gene lookup returns CDR1 MGHDK and CDR2 SYGVNS. The CDR3 extends over 14 amino acids. Here the CDR3 DNA reads TGTGCCAGCAGTGAATCGCGCATACAAGAGACCCAGTACTTC. Protein: CASSESRIQETQYF.

The chain has TRBV27 and TRBJ1-2; D is unclear. The CDR3 runs to 11 residues. Trimming stripped 4 bases from V and 3 bases from J, with 3 bases between. CDR1 is MNHEY and CDR2 is SMNVEV in the germline V gene (reference sequence). CDR3 nucleotide sequence: TGTGCCAGCAGTTCCGACTATGGCTACACCTTC. It yields the protein CASSSDYGYTF.

The gene calls are TRBV6-1 and TRBJ1-5; D is ambiguous. V lost 5 bases, J lost 4 bases, and 12 bases lay in between. Per the germline V gene, CDR1 is MNHNS and CDR2 is SASEGT. This CDR3 has 14 residues. The CDR3 is CASSRRTDNQPQHF. The DNA for the CDR3 is TGTGCCAGCAGTCGCCGGACGGATAATCAGCCCCAGCATTTT.

Here the CDR3 reads CASSFLAGGTSETQYF. The CDR3 bases are TGTGCCAGCAGCTTTCTAGCGGGGGGTACTTCGGAGACCCAGTACTTC. The rearrangement joins TRBV7-9 to TRBJ2-5; TRBD2 aligns across 11 bases. The CDR3 runs 16 residues. J was trimmed by 5 bases and V by 3 bases; bases with no gene match: 8. CDR1 SEHNR and CDR2 FQNEAQ come from the germline V gene (reference sequence). The entire variable domain, with the rest obtained from reference TRBV7-9 and TRBJ2-5, is as follows: DTGVSQNPRHKITKRGQNVTFRCDPISEHNRLYWYRQTLGQGPEFLTYFQNEAQLEKSRLLSDRFSAERPKGSFSTLEIQRTEQGDSAMYLCASSFLAGGTSETQYFGPGTRLLVL.

This chain uses TRBV5-1 with TRBJ2-2; TRBD1 is a possible D gene (5 bases). The V end lost 4 bases, the J end lost 2 bases, and 9 bases lay between the germline ends. CDR1 SGHRS and CDR2 YFSETQ come from the germline V gene. The CDR3 has 14 amino acids. CDR3 nucleotides: TGCGCCAGCAGCGCACAGGCCAACACCGGGGAGCTGTTTTTT. Translating it yields CASSAQANTGELFF. Drawing the rest from reference TRBV5-1 and TRBJ2-2, the complete variable domain is KAGVTQTPRYLIKTRGQQVTLSCSPISGHRSVSWYQQTPGQGLQFLFEYFSETQRNKGNFPGRFSGRQFSNSRSEMNVSTLELGDSALYLCASSAQANTGELFFGEGSRLTVL.

This clone has only a few counts. The V call is TRBV7-9, the J call TRBJ2-1; 8 bases are shared with TRBD1. The germline gives CDR1 SEHNR, CDR2 FQNEAQ (reference sequence). The CDR3 sequence is 13 residues long. V shed 8 bases and J 8 bases; nucleotides not matched to a gene: 8. CDR3 sequence (DNA): TGTGCCAGCCTCGGACAGGGTATCTATGAGCAGTTCTTC. This translates into CASLGQGIYEQFF.

The V gene is TRBV7-3, the J gene TRBJ1-2; D gene unclear. Germline lookup yields CDR1 SGHTA and CDR2 FQGTGA. The CDR3 contains 13 residues. V dropped 2 bases and J dropped 6 bases, with 10 bases sitting between them. CDR3 coding DNA: TGTGCCAGCAGCTTACGGTCGGGTGATGGCTACACCTTC. This gives the protein CASSLRSGDGYTF.

This clone appeared once. V is TRBV5-6 and J is TRBJ2-7; tentative D call: TRBD1 (5 bases). This CDR3 region has 15 residues. Trimming took 6 bases from V and 2 from J, leaving 18 bases between them. Germline loops: CDR1 SGHDT, CDR2 YYEEEE. The CDR3 protein is CASTKLSAGTYEQYF. In nucleotides, the CDR3 is TGTGCCAGCACCAAACTATCGGCAGGGACCTACGAGCAGTACTTC.

This clone was recorded only once. The chain uses TRBV5-4 and TRBJ2-7; D is uncertain. The germline CDR1 and CDR2 sequences are SGHNT and YYREEE (reference sequence). Trimming shortened V by 2 bases and J by 5 bases, and 17 bases separated the two germline ends. CDR3 length: 15 residues. CDR3 loop: CASSLPWTVQHEQYF. The DNA for the CDR3 is TGTGCCAGCAGCTTACCCTGGACCGTCCAGCACGAGCAGTACTTC.

This chain joins TRBV6-5 and TRBJ2-1; D is uncertain. The germline V gene has CDR1 MNHEY and CDR2 SVGAGI. The germline V and J ends were trimmed by 7 bases and 8 bases, with 12 bases remaining between them. This CDR3 spans 12 amino acids. CDR3 loop: CASTDSRHEQFF. Here the CDR3 DNA reads TGTGCCAGCACAGATAGTCGGCATGAGCAGTTCTTC.

The CDR3 region has the DNA TGTGCCAGCAGCTCTGACAGAGCTTCCTACGAGCAGTACTTC. This gives the protein CASSSDRASYEQYF. The chain is built from TRBV11-2 and TRBJ2-7, with D possibly being TRBD1 (5 bases). V dropped 4 bases and J dropped 1 base, with 11 bases sitting between them. The CDR3 has 14 residues. Germline CDR1 is SGHAT and CDR2 is FQNNGV.

The rearrangement links TRBV10-3 to TRBJ1-2, with 7 bases identical to TRBD1. CDR1 is ENHRY, CDR2 SYGVKD, per germline. Trimming took 8 bases from V and 3 from J; bases not matched to a gene: 12. The CDR3 has 15 residues. CDR3 loop: CAIQESGQEDYGYTF. In DNA, the CDR3 is TGTGCCATCCAAGAATCCGGACAGGAAGACTATGGCTACACCTTC.

The chain recombines TRBV30 with TRBJ1-5; possibly TRBD1 for D (6 bases). The V end was cut by 2 bases, the J end by 0 bases, with 17 bases between. Germline V lookup: CDR1 GTSNPN, CDR2 SVGIG (reference sequence). CDR3 length: 17 amino acids. The CDR3 bases are TGTGCCTGGAGTACTGGACAGAGCACCTATAGCAATCAGCCCCAGCATTTT. Its translation is CAWSTGQSTYSNQPQHF. Using reference TRBV30 and TRBJ1-5 for the parts outside the CDR3, the full variable domain is SQTIHQWPATLVQPVGSPLSLECTVEGTSNPNLYWYRQAAGRGLQLLFYSVGIGQISSEVPQNLSASRPQDRQFILSSKKLLLSDSGFYLCAWSTGQSTYSNQPQHFGDGTRLSIL.